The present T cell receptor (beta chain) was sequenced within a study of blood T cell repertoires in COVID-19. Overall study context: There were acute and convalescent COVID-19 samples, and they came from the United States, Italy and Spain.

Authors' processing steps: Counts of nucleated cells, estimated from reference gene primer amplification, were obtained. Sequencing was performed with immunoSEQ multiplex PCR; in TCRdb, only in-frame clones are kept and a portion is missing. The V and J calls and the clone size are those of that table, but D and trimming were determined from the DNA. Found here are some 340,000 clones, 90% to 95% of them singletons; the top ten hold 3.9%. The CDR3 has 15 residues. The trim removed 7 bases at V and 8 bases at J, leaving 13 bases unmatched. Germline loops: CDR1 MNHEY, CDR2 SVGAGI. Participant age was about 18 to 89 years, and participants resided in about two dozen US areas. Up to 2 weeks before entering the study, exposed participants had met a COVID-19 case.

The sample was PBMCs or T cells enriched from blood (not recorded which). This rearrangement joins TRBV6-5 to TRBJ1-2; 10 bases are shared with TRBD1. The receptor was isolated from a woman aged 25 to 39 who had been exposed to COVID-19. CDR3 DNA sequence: TGTGCCAGCATGGACAGGGGGAGAGACCCTAGGGGCTACACCTTC. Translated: CASMDRGRDPRGYTF.